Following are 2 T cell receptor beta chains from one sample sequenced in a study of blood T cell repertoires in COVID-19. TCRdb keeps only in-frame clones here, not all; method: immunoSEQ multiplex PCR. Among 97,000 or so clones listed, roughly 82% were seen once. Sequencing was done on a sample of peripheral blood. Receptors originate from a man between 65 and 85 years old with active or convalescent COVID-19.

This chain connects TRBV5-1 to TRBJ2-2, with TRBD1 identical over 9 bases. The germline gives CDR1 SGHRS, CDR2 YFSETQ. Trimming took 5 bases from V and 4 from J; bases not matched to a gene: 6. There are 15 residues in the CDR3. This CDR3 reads CASRSNRGPTGELFF. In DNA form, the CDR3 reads TGCGCCAGCAGGTCTAACAGGGGGCCCACCGGGGAGCTGTTTTTT.

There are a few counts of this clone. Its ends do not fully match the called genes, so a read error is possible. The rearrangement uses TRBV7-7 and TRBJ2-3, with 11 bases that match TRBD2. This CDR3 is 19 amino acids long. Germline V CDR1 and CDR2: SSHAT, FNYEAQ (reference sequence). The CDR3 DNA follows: TGTGCTAGCAGCTTAGCGCCTCTCCTGACTAGCGGGGTCACAGATACGCAGTATTTT. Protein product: CASSLAPLLTSGVTDTQYF.